A selection of T cell receptor beta chains follows, all from one sample in a study of response to subunit inactivated influenza vaccine. MiXCR, run by TCRdb on the RT-PCR reads, gives a single entry per CDR3 protein. The sample lists 500,000 to 700,000 distinct CDR3 sequences, under 30% occurring once. This sample was also put to use in a study of T cells expressing NK-cell markers.

This specimen was CD4+ T cells sorted from PBMCs, taken about 11 days after vaccination. The receptors were gathered from a man between 50 and 59 years old who received an inactivated influenza vaccine. The CDR3 runs from the conserved cysteine through the conserved F or W. The order of the fields is J gene, V gene, D gene, clone size, CDR3 protein, CDR3 DNA. A D gene is named only where the DNA matches it firmly. Clone size is not always given. Where it is, it says once, few, many or a class for expanded clones.

j_call: TRBJ2-6
v_call: TRBV19
d_call: TRBD1
clone_size: -
cdr3_aa: CASSDRGIPGANVLTF
cdr3_nt: TGTGCCAGTAGTGACAGGGGTATCCCTGGGGCCAACGTCCTGACTTTC

j_call: TRBJ2-5
v_call: TRBV5-1
d_call: -
clone_size: many
cdr3_aa: CASSSTSALDGRETQYF
cdr3_nt: TGCGCCAGCAGCTCTACCTCCGCCCTGGACGGGCGGGAGACCCAGTACTTC

j_call: TRBJ2-7
v_call: TRBV28
d_call: TRBD1
clone_size: -
cdr3_aa: CASSPRQGAVYEQYF
cdr3_nt: TGTGCCAGCAGTCCGAGACAGGGGGCTGTTTACGAGCAGTACTTC

j_call: TRBJ1-6
v_call: TRBV5-4
d_call: -
clone_size: few
cdr3_aa: CASSTDLRGPPLHF
cdr3_nt: TGTGCCAGCAGCACGGACCTGCGGGGTCCACCCCTCCACTTT

j_call: TRBJ1-1
v_call: TRBV11-3
d_call: -
clone_size: few
cdr3_aa: CASSRRSGTEAFF
cdr3_nt: TGTGCCAGCAGCCGTCGGTCGGGTACTGAAGCTTTCTTT

j_call: TRBJ2-1
v_call: TRBV27
d_call: -
clone_size: few
cdr3_aa: CASSFGLPNNEQFF
cdr3_nt: TGTGCCAGCAGTTTCGGGCTACCTAACAATGAGCAGTTCTTC

j_call: TRBJ2-7
v_call: TRBV11-2
d_call: TRBD1
clone_size: -
cdr3_aa: CASSWDRESYEQYF
cdr3_nt: TGTGCCAGCAGCTGGGACAGGGAGTCCTACGAGCAGTACTTC

j_call: TRBJ2-7
v_call: TRBV20-1
d_call: TRBD2
clone_size: few
cdr3_aa: CSARDVSSGTGYEQYF
cdr3_nt: TGCAGTGCTAGAGATGTTTCCAGCGGGACCGGCTACGAGCAGTACTTC

j_call: TRBJ2-5
v_call: TRBV20-1
d_call: -
clone_size: few
cdr3_aa: CSARTTGTLQETQYF
cdr3_nt: TGCAGTGCTAGAACTACCGGGACGCTCCAAGAGACCCAGTACTTC

j_call: TRBJ1-1
v_call: TRBV7-2
d_call: -
clone_size: -
cdr3_aa: CASSLAWGPEAFF
cdr3_nt: TGTGCCAGCAGCTTAGCCTGGGGTCCTGAAGCTTTCTTT

j_call: TRBJ2-7
v_call: TRBV5-1
d_call: TRBD1
clone_size: many
cdr3_aa: CASSLSGTGDDEQYF
cdr3_nt: TGCGCCAGCAGCTTGTCTGGGACAGGGGATGACGAGCAGTACTTC

j_call: TRBJ2-2
v_call: TRBV3-1
d_call: -
clone_size: -
cdr3_aa: CASSQLENTGELFF
cdr3_nt: TGTGCCAGCAGCCAACTCGAGAACACCGGGGAGCTGTTTTTT

j_call: TRBJ2-3
v_call: TRBV28
d_call: -
clone_size: -
cdr3_aa: CASSPHGVGGGFSDTQYF
cdr3_nt: TGTGCCAGCAGCCCACATGGGGTCGGAGGGGGTTTCTCAGATACGCAGTATTTT